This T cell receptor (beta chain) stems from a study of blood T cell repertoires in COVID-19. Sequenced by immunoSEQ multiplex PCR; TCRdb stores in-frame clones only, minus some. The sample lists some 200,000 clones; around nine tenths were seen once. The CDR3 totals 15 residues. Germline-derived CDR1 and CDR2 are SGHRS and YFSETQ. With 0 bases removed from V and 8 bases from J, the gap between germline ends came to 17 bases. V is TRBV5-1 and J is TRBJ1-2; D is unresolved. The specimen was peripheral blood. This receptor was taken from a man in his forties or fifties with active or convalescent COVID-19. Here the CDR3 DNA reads TGCGCCAGCAGCTTGGGAGGGCTAACTCTTCTCGGCTACACCTTC. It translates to CASSLGGLTLLGYTF. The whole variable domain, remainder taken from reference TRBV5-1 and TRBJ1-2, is KAGVTQTPRYLIKTRGQQVTLSCSPISGHRSVSWYQQTPGQGLQFLFEYFSETQRNKGNFPGRFSGRQFSNSRSEMNVSTLELGDSALYLCASSLGGLTLLGYTFGSGTRLTVV.